The clone carrying this T cell receptor (beta chain) occurred once. The entry originates in a study of blood T cell repertoires in COVID-19. In terms of age and location, participants ranged from about 18 to 95 years and lived in about 25 US areas. Data came from immunoSEQ multiplex PCR; TCRdb stores just in-frame clones and leaves some out. The profile covers fewer than 300,000 clones, with approximately 92% appearing a single time and roughly 1.1% taken by the ten largest. Trimming cost V 5 bases and J 0 bases, with 20 bases left between them. The CDR3 is 17 amino acids. Germline CDR1 reads LNHDA; CDR2 reads SQIVND (reference sequence).

The TCR was taken from a woman in her 30s who had recovered from COVID-19. Specimen: PBMCs or T cells enriched from blood (not recorded which). This chain uses TRBV19 with TRBJ2-7; tentatively, D is TRBD1 (5 bases). Here the CDR3 DNA reads TGTGCCAGTAGTCCGAAGGGGCGGACGGCAGTCTCCTACGAGCAGTACTTC. The encoded protein is CASSPKGRTAVSYEQYF.